This T cell receptor beta chain derives from a study of cytomegalovirus exposure and HLA in healthy donors. Overall study results and limits: Follow-up analysis seemed to connect common viral pathogens with several of the most significant clusters identified.

This clone was seen a single time. Its target is unknown. Primers: 60 Vbeta forward and 13 Jbeta reverse. Profiling relied on immunoSEQ multiplex PCR, and the TCRdb table lists in-frame clones only, not all of them. The top ten hold 0.75% to 0.9% of the sample, which has fewer than 200,000 clones, about four fifths seen once. The sequence was obtained from a woman between 18 and 29 years old in good health and CMV-seronegative. The specimen was PBMCs.

CDR3 region: CASSASNRGGETQYF. The CDR3 DNA reads TGCGCCAGCAGCGCGTCGAACAGGGGCGGGGAGACCCAGTACTTC. The V gene is TRBV5-1, the J gene TRBJ2-5; 7 nucleotides match TRBD1. The length of the CDR3 is 15 residues. The ends lost 4 bases at V and 5 bases at J; junction bases unmatched: 11. Germline V gene lookup returns CDR1 SGHRS and CDR2 YFSETQ. The variable domain in full, with the rest retrieved from reference TRBV5-1 and TRBJ2-5, is KAGVTQTPRYLIKTRGQQVTLSCSPISGHRSVSWYQQTPGQGLQFLFEYFSETQRNKGNFPGRFSGRQFSNSRSEMNVSTLELGDSALYLCASSASNRGGETQYFGPGTRLLVL.